The T cell receptor beta chain under discussion was sequenced for a study of cytotoxic CD8 clonotypes in ibrutinib-treated CLL. The method was immunoSEQ multiplex PCR; TCRdb's version includes in-frame clones alone and lacks a portion of them. Of 200,000 to 250,000 clones listed, approximately 79% are singletons. This CDR3 has 14 residues. V was cut by 5 bases and J by 3 bases, with 12 bases left in between. The germline CDR1 and CDR2 sequences are SGHRS and YFSETQ. The chain couples TRBV5-1 to TRBJ2-4; D is unclear. This TCR derives from a human donor with chronic lymphocytic leukemia. The material was PBMCs, obtained after 12 months of ibrutinib treatment. CDR3 nucleotides: TGCGCCAGCAGTCCAGCCTCTGGCAAAAACATTCAGTACTTC. Its protein is CASSPASGKNIQYF.